This paragraph reports one TCR beta chain. Its cognate antigen is unknown. Looked up from germline, CDR1 is MNHNS and CDR2 is SASEGT. CDR3 size: 17 residues. Trimming removed 1 base from V and 7 bases from J, with 22 bases in between. Data came from immunoSEQ multiplex PCR; TCRdb stores just in-frame clones and leaves some out. Of 150,000 to 200,000 clones listed, just over 90% are singletons. These data originate in a study of T cell responses to AZD1222 COVID-19 vaccine. Background on the study: Second-dose recipients at about 4 or about 12 weeks were treated as one pooled group. Study-wide results and caveats: Among those given AZD1222, only 5 to 7 were seropositive at baseline. The donor cohort was predominantly white British with a female majority, and clonal diversity may have been underestimated. All repertoire sampling was performed exclusively after the peak T cell response.

V gene TRBV6-1 combines with J gene TRBJ1-2, with D hard to call. This specimen consisted of peripheral blood, obtained on day 0 of AZD1222 vaccination. The TCR originated in an adult in good health. As DNA, the CDR3 is TGTGCCAGCAGTGAAGATGATTGGGCCGCCAAGGTCCCTGGCTACACCTTC. Translated, it gives CASSEDDWAAKVPGYTF.